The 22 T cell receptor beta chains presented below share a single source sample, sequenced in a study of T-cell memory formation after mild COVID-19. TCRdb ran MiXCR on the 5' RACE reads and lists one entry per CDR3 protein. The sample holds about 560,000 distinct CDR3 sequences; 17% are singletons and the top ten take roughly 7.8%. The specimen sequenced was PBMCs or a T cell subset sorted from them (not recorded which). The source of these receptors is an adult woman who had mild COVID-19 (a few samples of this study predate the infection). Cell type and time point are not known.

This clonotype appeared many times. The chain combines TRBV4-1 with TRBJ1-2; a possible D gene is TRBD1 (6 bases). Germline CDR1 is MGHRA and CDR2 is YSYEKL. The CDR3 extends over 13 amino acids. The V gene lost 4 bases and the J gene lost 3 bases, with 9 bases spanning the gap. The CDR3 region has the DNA TGCGCCAGCAGCCTAGCAGGGGACTATGGCTACACCTTC. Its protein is CASSLAGDYGYTF.

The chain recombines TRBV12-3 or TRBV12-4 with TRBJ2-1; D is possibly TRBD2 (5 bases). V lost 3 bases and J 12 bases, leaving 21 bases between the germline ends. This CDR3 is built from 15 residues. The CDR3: CASSLAPILGVGQFF. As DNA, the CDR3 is TGTGCCAGCAGTTTGGCTCCGATCCTGGGAGTAGGGCAGTTCTTC.

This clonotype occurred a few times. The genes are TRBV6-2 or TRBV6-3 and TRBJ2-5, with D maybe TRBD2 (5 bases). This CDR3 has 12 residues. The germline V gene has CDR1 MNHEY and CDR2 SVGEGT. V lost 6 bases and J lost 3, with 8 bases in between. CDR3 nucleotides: TGTGCCAGCAGCTCGGAGGAAGAGACCCAGTACTTC. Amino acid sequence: CASSSEEETQYF.

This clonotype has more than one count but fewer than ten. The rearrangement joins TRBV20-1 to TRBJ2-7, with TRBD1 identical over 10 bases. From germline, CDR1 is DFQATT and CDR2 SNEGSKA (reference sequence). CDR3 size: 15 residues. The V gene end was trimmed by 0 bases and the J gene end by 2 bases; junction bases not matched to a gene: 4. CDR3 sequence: CSARDRDRGAYEQYF. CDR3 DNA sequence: TGCAGTGCTAGAGATCGGGACAGGGGTGCCTACGAGCAGTACTTC.

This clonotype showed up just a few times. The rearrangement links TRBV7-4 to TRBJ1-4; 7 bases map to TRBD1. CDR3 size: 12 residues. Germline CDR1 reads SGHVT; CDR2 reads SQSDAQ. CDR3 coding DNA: TGTACCCCAGGGGGAACTAATGAAAAACTGTTTTTT. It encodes CTPGGTNEKLFF.

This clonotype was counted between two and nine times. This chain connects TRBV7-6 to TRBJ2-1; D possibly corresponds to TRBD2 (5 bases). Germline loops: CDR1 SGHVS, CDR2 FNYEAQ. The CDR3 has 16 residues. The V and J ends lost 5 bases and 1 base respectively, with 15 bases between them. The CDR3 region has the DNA TGTGCCAGCAGCCCCGGACGGGGAATGTCCTACAATGAGCAGTTCTTC. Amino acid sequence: CASSPGRGMSYNEQFF.

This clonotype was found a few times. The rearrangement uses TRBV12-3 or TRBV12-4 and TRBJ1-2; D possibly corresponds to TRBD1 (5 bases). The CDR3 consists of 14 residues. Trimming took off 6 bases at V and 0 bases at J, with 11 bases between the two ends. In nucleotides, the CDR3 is TGTGCCAGCAGCGACAGTCTGACTAACTATGGCTACACCTTC. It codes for CASSDSLTNYGYTF.

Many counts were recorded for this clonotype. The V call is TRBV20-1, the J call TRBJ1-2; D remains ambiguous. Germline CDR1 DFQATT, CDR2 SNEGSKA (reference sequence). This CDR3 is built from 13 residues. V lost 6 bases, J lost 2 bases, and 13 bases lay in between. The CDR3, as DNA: TGCAGTGCCCGTAACAAAGACAACTATGGCTACACCTTC. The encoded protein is CSARNKDNYGYTF.

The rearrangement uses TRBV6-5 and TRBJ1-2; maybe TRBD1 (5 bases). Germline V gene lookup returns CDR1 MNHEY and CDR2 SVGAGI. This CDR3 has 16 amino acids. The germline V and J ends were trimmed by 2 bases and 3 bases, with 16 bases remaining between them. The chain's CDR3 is CASSYRDGRIDYGYTF. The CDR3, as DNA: TGTGCCAGCAGTTACAGGGACGGACGGATAGACTATGGCTACACCTTC.

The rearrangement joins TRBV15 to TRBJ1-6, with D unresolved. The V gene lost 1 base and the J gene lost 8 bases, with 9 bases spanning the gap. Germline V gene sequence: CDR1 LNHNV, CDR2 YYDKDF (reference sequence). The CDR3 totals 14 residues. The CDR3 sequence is CATSRVTGDSPLHF. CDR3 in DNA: TGTGCCACCAGCAGAGTCACCGGGGATTCACCCCTCCACTTT.

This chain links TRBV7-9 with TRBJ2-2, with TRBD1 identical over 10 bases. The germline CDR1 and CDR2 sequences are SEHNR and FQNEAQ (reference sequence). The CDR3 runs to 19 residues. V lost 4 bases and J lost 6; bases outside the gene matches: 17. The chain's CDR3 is CASSSTRYSGTGEPGELFF. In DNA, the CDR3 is TGTGCCAGCAGCTCAACCCGATACTCCGGGACAGGGGAACCCGGGGAGCTGTTTTTT.

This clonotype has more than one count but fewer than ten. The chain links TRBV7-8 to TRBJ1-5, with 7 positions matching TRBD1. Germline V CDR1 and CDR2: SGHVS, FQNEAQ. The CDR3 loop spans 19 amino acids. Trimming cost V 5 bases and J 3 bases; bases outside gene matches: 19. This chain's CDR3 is CASSLGTNPTGSSNQPQHF. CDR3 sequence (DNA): TGTGCCAGCAGCCTAGGTACGAATCCGACAGGGAGCTCCAATCAGCCCCAGCATTTT.

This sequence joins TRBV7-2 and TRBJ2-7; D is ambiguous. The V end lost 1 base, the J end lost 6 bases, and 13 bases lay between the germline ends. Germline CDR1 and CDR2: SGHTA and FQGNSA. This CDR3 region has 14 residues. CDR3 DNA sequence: TGTGCCAGCAGCTTAGGTGGGAAACTCGGCGAGCAGTACTTC. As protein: CASSLGGKLGEQYF. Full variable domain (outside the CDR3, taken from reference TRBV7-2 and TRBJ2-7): GAGVSQSPSNKVTEKGKDVELRCDPISGHTALYWYRQSLGQGLEFLIYFQGNSAPDKSGLPSDRFSAERTGGSVSTLTIQRTQQEDSAVYLCASSLGGKLGEQYFGPGTRLTVT.

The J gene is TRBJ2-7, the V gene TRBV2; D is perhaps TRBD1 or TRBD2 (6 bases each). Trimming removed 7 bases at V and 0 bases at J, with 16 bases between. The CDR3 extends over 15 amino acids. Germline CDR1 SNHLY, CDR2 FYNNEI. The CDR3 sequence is CASNPGGSRSYEQYF. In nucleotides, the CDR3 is TGTGCCAGCAACCCCGGGGGCAGTCGCTCCTACGAGCAGTACTTC.

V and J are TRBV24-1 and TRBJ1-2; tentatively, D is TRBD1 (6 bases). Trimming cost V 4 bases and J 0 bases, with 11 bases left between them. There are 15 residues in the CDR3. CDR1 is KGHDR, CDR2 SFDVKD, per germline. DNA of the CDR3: TGTGCCACCAGTGACTCAGGGGAGGCTAACTATGGCTACACCTTC. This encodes CATSDSGEANYGYTF.

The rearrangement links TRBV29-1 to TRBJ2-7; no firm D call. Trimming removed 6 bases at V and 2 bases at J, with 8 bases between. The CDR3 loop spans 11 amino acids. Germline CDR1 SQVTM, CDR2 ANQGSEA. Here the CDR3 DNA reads TGCAGCGTGGTTTCTGCCTACGAGCAGTACTTC. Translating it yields CSVVSAYEQYF.

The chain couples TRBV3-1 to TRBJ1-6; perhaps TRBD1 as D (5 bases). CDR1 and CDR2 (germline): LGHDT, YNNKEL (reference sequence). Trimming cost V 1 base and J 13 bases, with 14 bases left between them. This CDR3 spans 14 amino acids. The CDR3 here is CASSQGTGGSPLHF. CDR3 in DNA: TGTGCCAGCAGCCAAGGTACAGGAGGGTCGCCCCTCCACTTT. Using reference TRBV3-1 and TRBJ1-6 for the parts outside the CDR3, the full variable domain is DTAVSQTPKYLVTQMGNDKSIKCEQNLGHDTMYWYKQDSKKFLKIMFSYNNKELIINETVPNRFSPKSPDKAHLNLHINSLELGDSAVYFCASSQGTGGSPLHFGNGTRLTVT.

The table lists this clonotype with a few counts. CDR3 sequence: CASSPGAAINQPQHF. CDR3 nucleotides: TGCGCCAGCAGCCCCGGGGCCGCAATCAATCAGCCCCAGCATTTT. The chain employs TRBV5-1 and TRBJ1-5, with D maybe TRBD1 (5 bases). Trimming took off 4 bases at V and 3 bases at J, with 14 bases between the two ends. CDR3 length equals 15 residues. Germline-derived CDR1 and CDR2 are SGHRS and YFSETQ.

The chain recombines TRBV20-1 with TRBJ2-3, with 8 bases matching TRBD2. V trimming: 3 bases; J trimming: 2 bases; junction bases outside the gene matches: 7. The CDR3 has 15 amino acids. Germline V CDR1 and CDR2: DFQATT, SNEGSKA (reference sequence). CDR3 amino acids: CSARAGTSPTDTQYF. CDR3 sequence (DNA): TGCAGTGCTAGGGCCGGGACTAGTCCCACAGATACGCAGTATTTT.

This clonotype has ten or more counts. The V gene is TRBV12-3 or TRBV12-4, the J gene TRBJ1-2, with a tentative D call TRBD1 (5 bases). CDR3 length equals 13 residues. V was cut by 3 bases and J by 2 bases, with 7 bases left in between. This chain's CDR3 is CASSFQGNYGYTF. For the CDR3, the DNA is TGTGCCAGCAGTTTCCAGGGCAACTATGGCTACACCTTC.

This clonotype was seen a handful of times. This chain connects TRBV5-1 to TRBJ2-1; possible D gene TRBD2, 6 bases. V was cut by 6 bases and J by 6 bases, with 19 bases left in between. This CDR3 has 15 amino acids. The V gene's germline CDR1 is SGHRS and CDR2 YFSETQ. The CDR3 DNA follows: TGCGCCAGCAACGCATGGAGATCCGGGGGCAATGAGCAGTTCTTC. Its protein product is CASNAWRSGGNEQFF.

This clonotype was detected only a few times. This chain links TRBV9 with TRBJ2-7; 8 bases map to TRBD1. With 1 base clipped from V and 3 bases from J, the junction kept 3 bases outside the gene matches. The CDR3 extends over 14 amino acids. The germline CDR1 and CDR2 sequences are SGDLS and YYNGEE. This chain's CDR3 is CASSVQGANYEQYF. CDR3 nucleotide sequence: TGTGCCAGCAGCGTACAGGGGGCGAACTACGAGCAGTACTTC.